The rows below give T cell receptor beta chains drawn from one sample of a study of shared clonotypes between healthy human individuals. The repertoire was sequenced with immunoSEQ multiplex PCR; TCRdb's copy has only in-frame clones and lacks some. The sample carries millions of clones, over 85% recorded once. The sequenced material came from naive CD4+ T cells from PBMCs. These TCRs come from a man between 18 and 35 years old in good health. Some clones in this sample may be carry-over from other donors' samples. Both conserved end residues are trimmed from each CDR3. Each record gives: clone size, V gene, J gene, CDR3 protein. Clone size is not always given. Where it is, it says once, few, many or a class for expanded clones.

clone size: .
V gene: TRBV5-6
J gene: TRBJ2-1
CDR3 protein: ASSSLDNEQF

clone size: once
V gene: TRBV5-1
J gene: TRBJ2-1
CDR3 protein: ASSWTSGHYNEQF

clone size: .
V gene: TRBV7-2
J gene: TRBJ2-7
CDR3 protein: ASSFNPYEQY

clone size: .
V gene: TRBV27
J gene: TRBJ2-6
CDR3 protein: ASSSGGSGANVLT

clone size: .
V gene: TRBV6-1
J gene: TRBJ1-2
CDR3 protein: ASSFSQGGGYT

clone size: .
V gene: TRBV25-1
J gene: TRBJ1-2
CDR3 protein: ASSEFRGYT

clone size: once
V gene: TRBV27
J gene: TRBJ2-5
CDR3 protein: ASSLRWKETQY

clone size: .
V gene: TRBV19
J gene: TRBJ2-5
CDR3 protein: ASSETGFQETQY

clone size: .
V gene: TRBV7-3
J gene: TRBJ2-4
CDR3 protein: ASSLTGANIQY

clone size: .
V gene: TRBV5-6
J gene: TRBJ2-6
CDR3 protein: ASSLLYTGANVLT

clone size: .
V gene: TRBV29-1
J gene: TRBJ1-1
CDR3 protein: SVTGWATEAF

clone size: .
V gene: TRBV29-1
J gene: TRBJ2-1
CDR3 protein: SVGGGTSGFYNEQF

clone size: .
V gene: TRBV28
J gene: TRBJ2-1
CDR3 protein: ASSPNYEQF

clone size: .
V gene: TRBV6-5
J gene: TRBJ1-1
CDR3 protein: ASSYGYVVGTEAF

clone size: .
V gene: TRBV9
J gene: TRBJ2-1
CDR3 protein: ASSSMGALEQF

clone size: .
V gene: TRBV10-1
J gene: TRBJ2-2
CDR3 protein: ASSDRGQFLGELF

clone size: .
V gene: TRBV7-9
J gene: TRBJ1-3
CDR3 protein: ASSPSLGAGNTIY

clone size: .
V gene: TRBV7-2
J gene: TRBJ2-2
CDR3 protein: ASSLQPQGAQNTGELF

clone size: once
V gene: TRBV6-5
J gene: TRBJ1-5
CDR3 protein: ASSFSGSEQPQH

clone size: .
V gene: TRBV28
J gene: TRBJ2-3
CDR3 protein: ASRGQGTDTQY

clone size: .
V gene: TRBV7-9
J gene: TRBJ1-4
CDR3 protein: ASSSSRTGGDRHEKLF

clone size: .
V gene: TRBV18
J gene: TRBJ2-7
CDR3 protein: ASSPYLAGTYEQY

clone size: .
V gene: TRBV7-9
J gene: TRBJ1-4
CDR3 protein: ASSPDEKLF

clone size: .
V gene: TRBV6-5
J gene: TRBJ2-5
CDR3 protein: ASRAGAFPQY

clone size: .
V gene: TRBV29-1
J gene: TRBJ1-1
CDR3 protein: SVEDRGTGDTEAF

clone size: once
V gene: TRBV28
J gene: TRBJ1-1
CDR3 protein: ASSLLYGQYRVAFIPEAF